This T cell receptor (beta chain) was identified during a study of blood T cell repertoires in COVID-19. At the level of the study: Samples taken during acute and convalescent COVID-19 were collected in the United States, Italy and Spain. From T cells, B-cell-depleted T cells, or PBMCs came the material, which was cDNA or gDNA.

The junction had 4 bases not matched to a gene; V was cut back by 1 base and J by 6 bases. Germline V gives CDR1 SEHNR, CDR2 FQNEAQ (reference sequence). The CDR3 covers 15 residues. Enrollees, roughly 18 to 90 years old, lived in 25 or so US areas. Methods used by the authors: Amplifying reference gene primers gave estimates of nucleated cell counts. Clones were read by immunoSEQ multiplex PCR, and TCRdb kept only the in-frame ones, dropping some. V, J and clone size are those of that table, while D and trimming were read from the DNA. The data show 250,000 to 300,000 clones, roughly 86% seen once. Sequenced sample: PBMCs or T cells enriched from blood (not recorded which). This chain links TRBV7-9 with TRBJ2-1; 9 bases align to TRBD2. The sequence came from a woman in her 30s who had recovered from COVID-19. CDR3 in DNA: TGTGCCAGCAGCTTAGGAGCGGGGGGTGGCAATGAGCAGTTCTTC. Translation: CASSLGAGGGNEQFF.